These 20 T cell receptor beta chains share one sample of origin, sequenced in a study of cytomegalovirus exposure and HLA in healthy donors. PCR used 60 Vbeta primers and 13 Jbeta primers. Sequencing was performed with immunoSEQ multiplex PCR; in TCRdb, only in-frame clones are kept and a portion is missing. The repertoire includes under 200,000 clones, 60% to 85% of them detected once, and about 3.1% sits in the top ten. Source material: PBMCs. The receptors here all came from a woman in her forties or fifties in good health and CMV-seropositive.

The chain uses TRBV13 and TRBJ1-5; D remains ambiguous. Trimming removed 3 bases from V and 5 bases from J, with 5 bases in between. The CDR3 is 12 residues long. Germline-derived CDR1 and CDR2 are PRHDT and FYEKMQ (reference sequence). CDR3 loop: CASSFRDQPQHF. The CDR3 coding sequence is TGTGCCAGCAGCTTCCGAGATCAGCCCCAGCATTTT.

The J gene is TRBJ1-2, the V gene TRBV5-4; 9 nucleotides align to TRBD1. CDR3 length equals 16 residues. V was pared by 3 bases and J by 6 bases, with 12 bases of the junction left unmatched. Germline V gene data show CDR1 as SGHNT and CDR2 as YYREEE (reference sequence). This CDR3 reads CASSSKQTGGVDGYTF. Here the CDR3 DNA reads TGTGCCAGCAGCTCTAAACAGACAGGGGGGGTGGATGGCTACACCTTC.

V gene TRBV18 combines with J gene TRBJ1-6, with TRBD1 identical over 11 bases. CDR1 and CDR2 from the germline V gene are KGHSH and LQKENI. The CDR3 extends over 16 amino acids. V lost 3 bases and J lost 8; bases outside the gene matches: 6. In nucleotides, the CDR3 is TGTGCCAGCTCACCGACTGGGACAGGGGGATATTCACCCCTCCACTTT. It specifies CASSPTGTGGYSPLHF. The full variable domain, completed using reference TRBV18 and TRBJ1-6, is NAGVMQNPRHLVRRRGQEARLRCSPMKGHSHVYWYRQLPEEGLKFMVYLQKENIIDESGMPKERFSAEFPKEGPSILRIQQVVRGDSAAYFCASSPTGTGGYSPLHFGNGTRLTVT.

The V gene is TRBV5-4, the J gene TRBJ2-1; TRBD2 matches 12 bases. The germline V gene has CDR1 SGHNT and CDR2 YYREEE (reference sequence). The junction had 8 bases not matched to a gene; V was cut back by 3 bases and J by 10 bases. The CDR3 totals 15 residues. The CDR3 loop reads CASSSLAGGPSEQFF. DNA of the CDR3: TGTGCCAGCAGCTCCCTAGCGGGAGGGCCCAGCGAGCAGTTCTTC.

This chain links TRBV4-3 with TRBJ1-2, with 9 bases matching TRBD1. After removal of 0 bases from V and 7 bases from J, the junction contained 12 bases not matched to a gene. CDR1 is LGHNA and CDR2 is YSLEER in the germline V gene. CDR3 size: 17 residues. This CDR3 is CASSQDKIGTGGFGYTF. The DNA of the CDR3 is TGCGCCAGCAGCCAAGATAAAATAGGAACAGGGGGCTTTGGCTACACCTTC.

The chain links TRBV7-2 to TRBJ1-4; TRBD1 might be the D (5 bases). The CDR3 has 13 residues. V lost 5 bases and J 7 bases, leaving 11 bases between the germline ends. Germline V gene sequence: CDR1 SGHTA, CDR2 FQGNSA. The CDR3 reads CASSPPGVEKLFF. CDR3 nucleotide sequence: TGTGCCAGCAGCCCTCCGGGGGTTGAAAAACTGTTTTTT.

This clone came up once. This sequence joins TRBV7-8 and TRBJ1-6; no definite D call. The V gene lost 5 bases and the J gene lost 7 bases, with 15 bases spanning the gap. CDR1 SGHVS and CDR2 FQNEAQ come from the germline V gene. This CDR3 is built from 15 residues. Here the CDR3 DNA reads TGTGCCAGCAGCGATCAGAGGCTGGAGAATTCACCCCTCCACTTT. Translation: CASSDQRLENSPLHF. Complete variable domain (other parts from reference TRBV7-8 and TRBJ1-6): GAGVSQSPRYKVAKRGQDVALRCDPISGHVSLFWYQQALGQGPEFLTYFQNEAQLDKSGLPSDRFFAERPEGSVSTLKIQRTQQEDSAVYLCASSDQRLENSPLHFGNGTRLTVT.

V usage is TRBV19 and J usage is TRBJ2-1; 9 bases are a match to TRBD2. CDR3 length: 16 residues. Germline CDR1 reads LNHDA; CDR2 reads SQIVND (reference sequence). The junction had 10 bases not matched to a gene; V was cut back by 5 bases and J by 5 bases. The CDR3 loop reads CASSLLAGVINNEQFF. The DNA for the CDR3 is TGTGCCAGTAGTCTTTTAGCGGGAGTGATAAACAATGAGCAGTTCTTC. The variable domain in full, completed from reference TRBV19 and TRBJ2-1, reads DGGITQSPKYLFRKEGQNVTLSCEQNLNHDAMYWYRQDPGQGLRLIYYSQIVNDFQKGDIAEGYSVSREKKESFPLTVTSAQKNPTAFYLCASSLLAGVINNEQFFGPGTRLTVL.

In its sample, this clone was seen once. V is TRBV4-3 and J is TRBJ2-7; 10 bases are a match to TRBD1. The germline gives CDR1 LGHNA, CDR2 YSLEER. The V gene end was trimmed by 4 bases and the J gene end by 7 bases; junction bases not matched to a gene: 4. This CDR3 has 13 amino acids. In DNA form, the CDR3 reads TGCGCCAGCAGCCGGGACAGGGGTGATGAGCAGTACTTC. This translates into CASSRDRGDEQYF.

V is TRBV6-6 and J is TRBJ1-3; 7 positions match TRBD1. Trimming took 4 bases from V and 0 from J; bases not matched to a gene: 6. This CDR3 spans 16 amino acids. Per germline, CDR1 MNHNY and CDR2 SVGAGI (reference sequence). DNA for the CDR3: TGTGCCAGCAGTTTCGTGGGACAGAGCTCTGGAAACACCATATATTTT. It translates to CASSFVGQSSGNTIYF.

V gene TRBV5-5 combines with J gene TRBJ2-1, with D perhaps TRBD2 (5 bases). Trimming took off 3 bases at V and 3 bases at J, with 7 bases between the two ends. This CDR3 region has 13 residues. Per germline, CDR1 SGHKS and CDR2 YYEKEE (reference sequence). In DNA form, the CDR3 reads TGTGCCAGCAGCTCCCGGGACTACAATGAGCAGTTCTTC. The encoded protein is CASSSRDYNEQFF.

For this clone: Germline is not matched at one junction end, which may reflect a read error. CDR3 DNA sequence: TGTGCTAGCAGCCCGGGACAGGGGAGTGAAAAACTGTTTTTT. It encodes CASSPGQGSEKLFF. This rearrangement joins TRBV7-7 to TRBJ1-4, with 10 bases that match TRBD1. From germline, CDR1 is SSHAT and CDR2 FNYEAQ (reference sequence). CDR3 length: 14 residues.

The J gene is TRBJ2-1, the V gene TRBV15; 9 nucleotides match TRBD2. J gave up 6 bases and V 8 bases, and 5 bases lay outside the gene matches. CDR1 LNHNV and CDR2 YYDKDF come from the germline V gene (reference sequence). The CDR3 runs 13 residues. CDR3 nucleotides: TGTGCCACCGGGGGGACTAGCTTCAATGAGCAGTTCTTC. Its protein product is CATGGTSFNEQFF.

The V gene is TRBV9, the J gene TRBJ2-3; 11 nucleotides line up with TRBD2. Per germline, CDR1 SGDLS and CDR2 YYNGEE. The length of the CDR3 is 16 residues. Losses at the gene ends were 3 bases for V and 4 bases for J; bases not matched to a gene: 7. CDR3 loop: CASSGRLAGSADTQYF. CDR3 DNA sequence: TGTGCCAGCAGCGGAAGACTAGCGGGGTCCGCAGATACGCAGTATTTT.

The rearrangement uses TRBV15 and TRBJ2-1; 9 bases match TRBD1. The length of the CDR3 is 16 residues. V shed 0 bases, J shed 6 bases, and the junction held 6 bases outside the gene matches. Germline V gives CDR1 LNHNV, CDR2 YYDKDF (reference sequence). DNA for the CDR3: TGTGCCACCAGCAGAGATCTGGCGACAGGGGGCAATGAGCAGTTCTTC. This gives the protein CATSRDLATGGNEQFF.

This clone was seen a few times. The chain recombines TRBV9 with TRBJ1-1; weak D call: TRBD1 (5 bases). The CDR3 runs 13 residues. Trimming shortened V by 0 bases and J by 6 bases, and 9 bases separated the two germline ends. Germline V lookup: CDR1 SGDLS, CDR2 YYNGEE. The DNA for the CDR3 is TGTGCCAGCAGCGTAGAACAGGCGGCTGAAGCTTTCTTT. Its translation is CASSVEQAAEAFF.

This chain links TRBV7-6 with TRBJ2-7; 7 bases match TRBD1. CDR1 is SGHVS and CDR2 is FNYEAQ in the germline V gene. V shed 4 bases, J shed 3 bases, and the junction held 9 bases outside the gene matches. This CDR3 has 15 residues. DNA for the CDR3: TGTGCCAGCAGCTCAGAACAGGGACAGAACTACGAGCAGTACTTC. It encodes CASSSEQGQNYEQYF.

The CDR3 region has the DNA TGTGCCACCAAGGGGGTATACGAGACCCAGTACTTC. It encodes CATKGVYETQYF. This chain joins TRBV19 and TRBJ2-5; D is possibly TRBD1 (6 bases). Trimming pared 10 bases from V and 5 bases from J, leaving 14 bases between. In germline, CDR1 is LNHDA, CDR2 SQIVND (reference sequence). This CDR3 is built from 12 residues.

CDR3 in amino acids: CASSTGTGVGNTIYF. The CDR3 DNA is TGTGCCAGCAGCACCGGGACAGGGGTCGGAAACACCATATATTTT. The chain carries TRBV7-9 and TRBJ1-3, with 10 bases that match TRBD1. V trimming: 5 bases; J trimming: 4 bases; junction bases outside the gene matches: 5. Germline V gives CDR1 SEHNR, CDR2 FQNEAQ (reference sequence). The CDR3 contains 15 residues.

The chain links TRBV7-8 to TRBJ2-7; the D gene is possibly TRBD1 (6 bases). The V end was cut by 1 base, the J end by 2 bases, with 12 bases between. Germline V gene data show CDR1 as SGHVS and CDR2 as FQNEAQ. This CDR3 region has 15 residues. This CDR3 reads CASSLDRTDAYEQYF. The CDR3 DNA reads TGTGCCAGCAGCTTAGACAGGACAGACGCCTACGAGCAGTACTTC.